The 5 T cell receptor beta chains reported below all come from one sample, sequenced in a study of shared clonotypes between healthy human individuals. Clones were sequenced by immunoSEQ multiplex PCR, and TCRdb holds only the in-frame ones, with some missing. The profile shows more than 550,000 clones, 80% to 95% of them singletons. The sequenced sample was memory CD8+ T cells from PBMCs. The sample's subset: CD45RO+ cells pooled with CCR7-negative TemRA cells. These receptors were obtained from a man aged 18 to 35 in good health. Some clones in this sample may be carry-over from other donors' samples.

The chain is built from TRBV2 and TRBJ2-3; maybe TRBD2 (7 bases). CDR3 length: 13 amino acids. Germline lookup yields CDR1 SNHLY and CDR2 FYNNEI. V was clipped by 7 bases and J by 7 bases, with 15 bases between them. As DNA, the CDR3 is TGTGCCAGCACAGGGGAGGGCGGGAATACGCAGTATTTT. It encodes CASTGEGGNTQYF.

This rearrangement joins TRBV5-6 to TRBJ2-2; D possibly corresponds to TRBD2 (5 bases). The length of the CDR3 is 14 residues. CDR1 and CDR2 from the germline V gene are SGHDT and YYEEEE. Deletions cut 2 bases from V and 1 base from J, with 6 bases between. Written as DNA, the CDR3 is TGTGCCAGCAGCTTTGGGAGGAACACCGGGGAGCTGTTTTTT. Translation gives CASSFGRNTGELFF.

In this sample, this clone turned up once. The chain joins TRBV29-1 to TRBJ2-2, with D unclear. CDR1 is SQVTM and CDR2 is ANQGSEA in the germline V gene. This CDR3 comprises 14 residues. V was shortened by 5 bases and J by 0 bases, with 10 bases between the two germline ends. CDR3 sequence (DNA): TGCAGCGTTAGGACGGTGACGAACACCGGGGAGCTGTTTTTT. This codes for CSVRTVTNTGELFF.

This chain connects TRBV27 to TRBJ1-5; the D is unclear. Per the germline V gene, CDR1 is MNHEY and CDR2 is SMNVEV (reference sequence). The CDR3 contains 14 residues. V was shortened by 0 bases and J by 7 bases, with 10 bases between the two germline ends. DNA of the CDR3: TGTGCCAGCAGTTTATCCAAGGGCGGCCAGCCCCAGCATTTT. Amino acid sequence: CASSLSKGGQPQHF.

The chain has TRBV27 and TRBJ2-2, with D perhaps matching TRBD1 (6 bases). CDR3 length: 17 amino acids. Trimming took off 2 bases at V and 4 bases at J, with 17 bases between the two ends. Germline V gene data show CDR1 as MNHEY and CDR2 as SMNVEV (reference sequence). The CDR3 loop is CASSLLSGALITGELFF. In DNA form, the CDR3 reads TGTGCCAGCAGTTTACTTTCAGGGGCGTTAATCACCGGGGAGCTGTTTTTT.